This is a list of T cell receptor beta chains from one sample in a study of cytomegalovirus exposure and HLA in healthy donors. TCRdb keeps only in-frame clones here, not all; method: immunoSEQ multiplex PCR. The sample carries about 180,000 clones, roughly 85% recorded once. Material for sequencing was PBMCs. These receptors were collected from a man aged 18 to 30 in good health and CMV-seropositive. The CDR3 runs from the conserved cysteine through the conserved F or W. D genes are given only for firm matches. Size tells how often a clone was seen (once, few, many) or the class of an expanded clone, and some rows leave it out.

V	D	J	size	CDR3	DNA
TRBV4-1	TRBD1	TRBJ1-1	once	CASSKRNRGKTEAFF	TGCGCCAGCAGCAAGCGGAACAGGGGAAAAACTGAAGCTTTCTTT
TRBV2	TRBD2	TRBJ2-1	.	CASSEASGGGNEQFF	TGTGCCAGCAGTGAGGCTAGCGGGGGCGGGAATGAGCAGTTCTTC
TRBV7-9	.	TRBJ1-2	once	CTSSLGVDGYTF	TGTACCAGCAGCTTGGGAGTGGATGGCTACACCTTC
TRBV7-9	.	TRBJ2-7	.	CASSQTASYEQYF	TGTGCCAGCAGCCAGACAGCCTCCTACGAGCAGTACTTC
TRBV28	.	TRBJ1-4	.	CASSLEGLGEKLFF	TGTGCCAGCAGTTTAGAGGGACTGGGCGAAAAACTGTTTTTT
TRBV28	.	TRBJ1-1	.	CASSPGGNTEAFF	TGTGCCAGCAGTCCCGGAGGGAACACTGAAGCTTTCTTT
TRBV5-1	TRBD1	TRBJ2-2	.	CASSSGTGGPGELFF	TGCGCCAGCAGTTCCGGGACAGGGGGCCCCGGGGAGCTGTTTTTT
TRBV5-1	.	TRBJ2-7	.	CASSLAASYEQYF	TGCGCCAGCAGCTTGGCCGCCAGCTACGAGCAGTACTTC
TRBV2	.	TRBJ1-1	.	CASCDSSSLDMNTEAFF	TGTGCCAGCTGCGACAGTTCTTCTTTGGATATGAACACTGAAGCTTTCTTT
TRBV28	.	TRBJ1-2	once	CASRAGTRSGYTF	TGTGCCAGCAGAGCCGGGACAAGGAGTGGCTACACCTTC
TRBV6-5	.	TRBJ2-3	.	CASTSGQTDTQYF	TGTGCCAGCACGTCAGGGCAAACAGATACGCAGTATTTT
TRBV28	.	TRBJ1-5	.	CASSLSRQPQHF	TGTGCCAGCAGTTTATCTCGGCAGCCCCAGCATTTT
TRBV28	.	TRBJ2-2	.	CASSFDLRGELFF	TGTGCCAGCAGCTTTGACTTAAGAGGGGAGCTGTTTTTT
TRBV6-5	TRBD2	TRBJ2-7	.	CASSYSREGYEQYF	TGTGCCAGCAGTTACTCGCGGGAGGGCTACGAGCAGTACTTC
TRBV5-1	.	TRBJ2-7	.	CASSRPLFTGLYEQYF	TGCGCCAGCAGTCGACCACTTTTTACCGGACTCTACGAGCAGTACTTC